Listed below are T cell receptor beta chains from one sample, sequenced in a study of blood T cell repertoires in COVID-19. TCRdb's table, derived via immunoSEQ multiplex PCR, lists solely in-frame clones and lacks some. This table has around 300,000 clones, 75% to 90% appearing once. Sequencing input: peripheral blood. All receptors come from a woman under 40 with active or convalescent COVID-19. Both conserved end residues are part of each CDR3. A D gene is named only where the DNA matches it firmly. Rows give clone size only sometimes, using once, few, many, or a class for an expanded clone.

clone_size	v_call	j_call	d_call	cdr3_nt	cdr3_aa
few	TRBV6-4	TRBJ1-2	.	TGTGCCAGCAGTGACTCGAACTTTTACAGGACTAACTATGGCTACACCTTC	CASSDSNFYRTNYGYTF
.	TRBV27	TRBJ2-3	TRBD1	TGTGCCAGCAGTTTCCTACGGACAGGGGGGGCAGATACGCAGTATTTT	CASSFLRTGGADTQYF
.	TRBV30	TRBJ2-6	.	TGTGCCTGGAGTGACAGCCCTGGGGCCAACGTCCTGACTTTC	CAWSDSPGANVLTF
.	TRBV6-2/TRBV6-3	TRBJ1-2	TRBD1	TGTGCCAGCAGTTACGTCCCGGGGACAGCCTATGGCTACACCTTC	CASSYVPGTAYGYTF
.	TRBV5-4	TRBJ2-3	.	TGTGCCAGCAGCTTGGAGCGGGTCACAGATACGCAGTATTTT	CASSLERVTDTQYF
.	TRBV6-5	TRBJ2-7	TRBD2	TGTGCCAGCGCGCCCGGAGCGGGGGGCTTCTACGAGCAGTACTTC	CASAPGAGGFYEQYF
.	TRBV7-9	TRBJ1-2	.	TGTGCCAGCAGCCCCGGACAACCCTATGGCTACACCTTC	CASSPGQPYGYTF
.	TRBV11-2	TRBJ1-1	TRBD1	TGTGCCAGCAGCGACGCAGGGGGCCGTACTGAAGCTTTCTTT	CASSDAGGRTEAFF
.	TRBV27	TRBJ1-1	TRBD1	TGTGCCAGCAGTTTTCAGGGGGCGCCCGGGAACACTGAAGCTTTCTTT	CASSFQGAPGNTEAFF
.	TRBV21-1	TRBJ2-7	.	TGTGCCAGCAGCCGACGGACTAGCGGGGTTCCCGATTCCTCCTACGAGCAGTACTTC	CASSRRTSGVPDSSYEQYF
.	TRBV28	TRBJ2-7	TRBD1	TGTGCCAGCAGCACCGGGACAGGGTCCCGCGAGCAGTACTTC	CASSTGTGSREQYF
.	TRBV19	TRBJ1-6	.	TGTGCCAGTAGTATCTCCCGAGGGAACACTTCACCCCTCCACTTT	CASSISRGNTSPLHF
.	TRBV6-4	TRBJ1-1	.	TGTGCCAGCAGCTCGACAGGAGTGAGCACTGAAGCTTTCTTT	CASSSTGVSTEAFF
.	TRBV5-1	TRBJ1-1	TRBD1	TGCGCCAGCAGCCCCCGACAGGGGGCGAGGACTGAAGCTTTCTTT	CASSPRQGARTEAFF
once	TRBV5-1	TRBJ2-1	TRBD1	TGCGCCAGCAGCGGGACAGGGCCTTTCAATGAGCAGTTCTTC	CASSGTGPFNEQFF
.	TRBV10-3	TRBJ1-2	TRBD1	TGTGCCATCACTGGGCTCCAGGGGGCTAGCTATGGCTACACCTTC	CAITGLQGASYGYTF
.	TRBV7-9	TRBJ1-1	TRBD1	TGTGCCAGCAGCCCTAGCGGACAGGGGCGGACTGAAGCTTTCTTT	CASSPSGQGRTEAFF
.	TRBV5-4	TRBJ2-1	TRBD2	TGTGCCAGCAGCTTCCCGCGGGGGGGCCGCGATGAGCAGTTCTTC	CASSFPRGGRDEQFF
.	TRBV24-1	TRBJ2-3	TRBD1	TGTGCCACCAGTGAAGCCGGGACAGGGGTTACAGATACGCAGTATTTT	CATSEAGTGVTDTQYF
.	TRBV27	TRBJ2-5	TRBD1	TGTGCCAGCAGTTTGGTCAGGGGGCCCCCAGAGACCCAGTACTTC	CASSLVRGPPETQYF
.	TRBV5-1	TRBJ1-3	TRBD1	TGCGCCAGCAGTACCCAGGGGGCTGGAAACACCATATATTTT	CASSTQGAGNTIYF
.	TRBV6-5	TRBJ2-1	TRBD1	TGTGCCAGCAGTTACTTCGGGACAGGGAATGAGCAGTTCTTC	CASSYFGTGNEQFF
.	TRBV19	TRBJ2-1	TRBD1	TGTGCCAGTAGTAGGCGGGACAGGACTCTCAATGAGCAGTTCTTC	CASSRRDRTLNEQFF
.	TRBV6-2/TRBV6-3	TRBJ2-6	.	TGTGCCAGCAGTTACGGCGGCTCCGGGGCCAACGTCCTGACTTTC	CASSYGGSGANVLTF
.	TRBV19	TRBJ1-6	.	TGTGCCAGTAGTATAGTTGGCCATAATTCACCCCTCCACTTT	CASSIVGHNSPLHF
.	TRBV18	TRBJ1-1	.	TGTGCCAGCCGGGGAAGCAGGGGGAACACTGAAGCTTTCTTT	CASRGSRGNTEAFF
once	TRBV7-9	TRBJ2-7	TRBD1	TGTGCCAGCAGCGATTACAGGGGGCTTAGCTCCTACGAGCAGTACTTC	CASSDYRGLSSYEQYF
.	TRBV19	TRBJ2-1	TRBD2	TGTGCCAGTAGTATGATAGCGGGGAGCTACAATGAGCAGTTCTTC	CASSMIAGSYNEQFF
once	TRBV27	TRBJ1-1	.	TGTGCCAGCAGTTTACGGGCGAGGGGGTTCATGAACACTGAAGCTTTCTTT	CASSLRARGFMNTEAFF
.	TRBV29-1	TRBJ2-5	.	TGCAGCGTCCTCCTTGACTGGGAAGAGACCCAGTACTTC	CSVLLDWEETQYF
.	TRBV15	TRBJ2-3	.	TGTGCCACCAGCAGAGATTTAGCGGGCACAGATACGCAGTATTTT	CATSRDLAGTDTQYF
.	TRBV27	TRBJ1-2	TRBD1	TGTGCCAGCAGTTCTGACAGGGTTTCTTATGGCTACACCTTC	CASSSDRVSYGYTF
.	TRBV2	TRBJ2-5	.	TGTGCCAGCAGTGAACAGGGGACTACTCCCTGGGAGACCCAGTACTTC	CASSEQGTTPWETQYF